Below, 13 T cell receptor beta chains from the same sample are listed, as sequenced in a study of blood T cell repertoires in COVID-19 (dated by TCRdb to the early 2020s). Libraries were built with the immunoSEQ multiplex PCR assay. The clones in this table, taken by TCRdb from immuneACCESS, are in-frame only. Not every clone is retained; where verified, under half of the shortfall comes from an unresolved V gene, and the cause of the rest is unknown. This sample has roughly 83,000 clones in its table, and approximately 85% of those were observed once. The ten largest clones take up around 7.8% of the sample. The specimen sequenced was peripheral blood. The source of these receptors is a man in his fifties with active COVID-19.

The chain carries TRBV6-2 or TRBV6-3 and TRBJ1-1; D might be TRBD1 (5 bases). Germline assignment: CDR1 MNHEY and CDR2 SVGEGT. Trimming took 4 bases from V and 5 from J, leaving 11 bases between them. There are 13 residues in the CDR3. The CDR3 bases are TGTGCCAGCAGTTGGGGCAGGGAAACTGAAGCTTTCTTT. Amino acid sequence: CASSWGRETEAFF.

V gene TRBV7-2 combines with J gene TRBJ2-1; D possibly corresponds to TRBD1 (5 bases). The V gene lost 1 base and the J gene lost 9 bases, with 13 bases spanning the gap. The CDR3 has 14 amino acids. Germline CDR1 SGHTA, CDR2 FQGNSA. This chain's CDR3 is CASSLGGRVAEQFF. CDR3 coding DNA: TGTGCCAGCAGCTTAGGAGGCAGGGTTGCTGAGCAGTTCTTC.

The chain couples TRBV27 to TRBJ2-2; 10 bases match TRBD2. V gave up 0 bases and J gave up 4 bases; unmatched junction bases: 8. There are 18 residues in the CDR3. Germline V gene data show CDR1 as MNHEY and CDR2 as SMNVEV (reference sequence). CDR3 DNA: TGTGCCAGCAGTTTATCGGGGCTAGCGGGAGTACCCACCGGGGAGCTGTTTTTT. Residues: CASSLSGLAGVPTGELFF.

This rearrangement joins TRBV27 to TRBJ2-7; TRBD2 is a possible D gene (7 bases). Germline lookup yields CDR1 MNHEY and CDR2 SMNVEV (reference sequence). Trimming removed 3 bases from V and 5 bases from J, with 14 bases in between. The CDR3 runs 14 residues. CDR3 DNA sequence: TGTGCCAGCAGTTTGAGTCGGGGGGCCCACGAGCAGTACTTC. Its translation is CASSLSRGAHEQYF.

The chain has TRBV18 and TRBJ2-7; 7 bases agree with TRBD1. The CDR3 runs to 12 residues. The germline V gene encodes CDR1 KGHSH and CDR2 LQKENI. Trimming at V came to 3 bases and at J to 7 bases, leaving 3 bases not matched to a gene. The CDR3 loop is CASSPRQGEQYF. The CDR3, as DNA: TGTGCCAGCTCACCCCGACAGGGTGAGCAGTACTTC.

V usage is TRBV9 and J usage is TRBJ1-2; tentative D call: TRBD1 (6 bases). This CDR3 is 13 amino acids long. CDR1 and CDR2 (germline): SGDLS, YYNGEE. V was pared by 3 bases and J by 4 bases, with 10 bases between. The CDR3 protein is CASSADSLYGYTF. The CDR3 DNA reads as TGTGCCAGCAGCGCGGACAGCCTCTATGGCTACACCTTC.

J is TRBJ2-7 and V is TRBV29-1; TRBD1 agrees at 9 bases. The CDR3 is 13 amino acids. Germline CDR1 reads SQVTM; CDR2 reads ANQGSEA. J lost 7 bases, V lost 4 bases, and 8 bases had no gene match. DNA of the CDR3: TGCAGCGTTGTAACAGGGGGCGTGGGGGAGCAGTACTTC. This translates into CSVVTGGVGEQYF.

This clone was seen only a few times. CDR3 protein: CAGRQGVESPLHF. The CDR3 coding sequence is TGTGCCGGGAGACAGGGGGTTGAATCACCCCTCCACTTT. This sequence joins TRBV6-6 and TRBJ1-6, with 9 bases identical to TRBD1. With 11 bases clipped from V and 10 bases from J, the junction kept 9 bases outside the gene matches. The CDR3 totals 13 residues. Germline assignment: CDR1 MNHNY and CDR2 SVGAGI (reference sequence).

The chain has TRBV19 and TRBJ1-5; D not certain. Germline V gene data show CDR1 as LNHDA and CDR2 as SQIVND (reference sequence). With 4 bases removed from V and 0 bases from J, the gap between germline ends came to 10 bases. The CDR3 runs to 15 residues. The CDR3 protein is CASSTAGFSNQPQHF. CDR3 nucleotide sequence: TGTGCCAGTAGTACTGCGGGCTTTAGCAATCAGCCCCAGCATTTT.

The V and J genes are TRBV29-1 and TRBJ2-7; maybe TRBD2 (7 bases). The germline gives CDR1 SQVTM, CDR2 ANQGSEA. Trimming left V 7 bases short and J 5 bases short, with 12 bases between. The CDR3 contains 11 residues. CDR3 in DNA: TGCAGCGCCACGGGGGGCCACGAGCAGTACTTC. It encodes CSATGGHEQYF.

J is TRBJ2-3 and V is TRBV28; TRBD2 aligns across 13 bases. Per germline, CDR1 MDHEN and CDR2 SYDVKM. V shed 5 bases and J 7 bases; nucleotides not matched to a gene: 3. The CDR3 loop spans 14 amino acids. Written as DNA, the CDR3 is TGTGCCAGCAGTCCGACTAGCGGGGGGAATACGCAGTATTTT. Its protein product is CASSPTSGGNTQYF.

DNA for the CDR3: TGTGCCAGCAGTTACACAGGGCTGCAGGAGCAGTTCTTC. Translation: CASSYTGLQEQFF. The chain uses TRBV27 and TRBJ2-1; maybe TRBD1 (6 bases). Trimming cost V 4 bases and J 10 bases, with 14 bases left between them. Germline V CDR1 and CDR2: MNHEY, SMNVEV (reference sequence). This CDR3 has 13 amino acids.

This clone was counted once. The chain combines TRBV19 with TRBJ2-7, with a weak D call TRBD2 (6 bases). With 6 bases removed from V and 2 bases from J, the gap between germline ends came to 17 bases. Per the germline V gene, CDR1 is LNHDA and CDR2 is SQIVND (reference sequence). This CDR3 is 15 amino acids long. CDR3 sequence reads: CASSGLQGGAYEQYF. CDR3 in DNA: TGTGCCAGTAGCGGTCTCCAGGGAGGCGCCTACGAGCAGTACTTC.